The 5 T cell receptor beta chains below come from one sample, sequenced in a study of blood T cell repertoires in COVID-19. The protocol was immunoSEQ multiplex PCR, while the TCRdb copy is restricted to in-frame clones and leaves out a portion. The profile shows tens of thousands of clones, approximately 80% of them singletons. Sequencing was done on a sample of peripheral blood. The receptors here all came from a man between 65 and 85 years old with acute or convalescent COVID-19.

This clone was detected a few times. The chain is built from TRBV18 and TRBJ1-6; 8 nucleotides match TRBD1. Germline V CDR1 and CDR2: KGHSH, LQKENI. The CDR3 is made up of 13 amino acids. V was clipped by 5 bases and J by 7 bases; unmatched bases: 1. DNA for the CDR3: TGTGCCAGCTCATGGGACAGGAATTCACCCCTCCACTTT. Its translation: CASSWDRNSPLHF. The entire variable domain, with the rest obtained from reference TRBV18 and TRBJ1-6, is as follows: NAGVMQNPRHLVRRRGQEARLRCSPMKGHSHVYWYRQLPEEGLKFMVYLQKENIIDESGMPKERFSAEFPKEGPSILRIQQVVRGDSAAYFCASSWDRNSPLHFGNGTRLTVT.

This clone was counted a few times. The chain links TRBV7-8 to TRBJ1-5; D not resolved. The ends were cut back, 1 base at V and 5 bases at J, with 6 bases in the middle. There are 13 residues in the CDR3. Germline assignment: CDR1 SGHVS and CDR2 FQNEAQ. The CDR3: CASSLVRDQPQHF. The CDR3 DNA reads TGTGCCAGCAGCTTAGTCCGTGATCAGCCCCAGCATTTT.

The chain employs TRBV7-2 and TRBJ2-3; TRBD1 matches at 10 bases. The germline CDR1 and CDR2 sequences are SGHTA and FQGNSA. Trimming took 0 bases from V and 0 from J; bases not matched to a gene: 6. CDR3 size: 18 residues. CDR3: CASSLAWDRGTSTDTQYF. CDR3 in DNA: TGTGCCAGCAGCTTAGCGTGGGACAGGGGAACCAGCACAGATACGCAGTATTTT.

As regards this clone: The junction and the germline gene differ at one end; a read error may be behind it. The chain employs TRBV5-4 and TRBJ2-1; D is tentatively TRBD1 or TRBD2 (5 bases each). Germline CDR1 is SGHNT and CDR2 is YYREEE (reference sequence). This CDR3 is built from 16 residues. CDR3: CASNLGVTTGTDEQFF. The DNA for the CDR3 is TGTGCCAGCAACTTGGGGGTCACCACAGGAACCGATGAGCAGTTCTTC.

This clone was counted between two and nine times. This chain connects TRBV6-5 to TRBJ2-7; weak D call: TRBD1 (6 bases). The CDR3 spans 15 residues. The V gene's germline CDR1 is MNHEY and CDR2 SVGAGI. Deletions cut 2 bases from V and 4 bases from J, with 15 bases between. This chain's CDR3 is CASSYASGEGYEQYF. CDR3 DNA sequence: TGTGCCAGCAGTTACGCGTCAGGGGAAGGGTACGAGCAGTACTTC.